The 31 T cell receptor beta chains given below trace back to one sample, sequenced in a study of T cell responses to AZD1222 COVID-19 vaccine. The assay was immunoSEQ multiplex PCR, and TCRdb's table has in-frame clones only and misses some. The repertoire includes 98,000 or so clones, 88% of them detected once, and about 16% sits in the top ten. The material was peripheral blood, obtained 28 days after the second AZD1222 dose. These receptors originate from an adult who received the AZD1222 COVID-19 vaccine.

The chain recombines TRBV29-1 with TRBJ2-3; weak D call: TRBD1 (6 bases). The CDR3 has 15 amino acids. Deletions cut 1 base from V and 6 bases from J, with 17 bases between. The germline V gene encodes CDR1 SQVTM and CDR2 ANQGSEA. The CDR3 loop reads CSVEGTEGSADTQYF. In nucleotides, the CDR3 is TGCAGCGTTGAAGGGACAGAGGGTTCTGCCGATACGCAGTATTTT.

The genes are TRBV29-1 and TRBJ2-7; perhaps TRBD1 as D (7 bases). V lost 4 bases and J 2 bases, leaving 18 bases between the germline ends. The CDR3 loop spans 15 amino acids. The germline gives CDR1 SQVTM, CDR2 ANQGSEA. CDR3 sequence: CSVAGWQGGTYEQYF. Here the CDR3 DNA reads TGCAGCGTTGCTGGATGGCAGGGGGGCACCTACGAGCAGTACTTC.

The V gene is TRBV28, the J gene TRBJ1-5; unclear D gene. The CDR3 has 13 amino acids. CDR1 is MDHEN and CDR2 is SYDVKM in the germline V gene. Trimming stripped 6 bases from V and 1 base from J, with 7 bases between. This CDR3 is CASRMGSNQPQHF. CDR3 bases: TGTGCCAGCAGGATGGGGAGCAATCAGCCCCAGCATTTT.

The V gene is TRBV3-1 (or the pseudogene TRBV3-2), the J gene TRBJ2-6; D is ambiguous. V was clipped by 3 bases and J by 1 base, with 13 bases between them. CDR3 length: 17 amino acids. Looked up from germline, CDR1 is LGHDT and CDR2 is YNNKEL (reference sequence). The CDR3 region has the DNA TGTGCCAGCAGCCACCGGGCAGGAAGATCTGGGGCCAACGTCCTGACTTTC. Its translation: CASSHRAGRSGANVLTF.

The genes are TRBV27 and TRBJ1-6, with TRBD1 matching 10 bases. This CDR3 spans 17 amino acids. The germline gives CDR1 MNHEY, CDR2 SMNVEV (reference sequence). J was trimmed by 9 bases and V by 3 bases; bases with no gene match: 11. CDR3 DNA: TGTGCCAGCAGTTTTTCCCGCGAGACAGGGGGCAGTTCACCCCTCCACTTT. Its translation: CASSFSRETGGSSPLHF.

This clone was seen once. The CDR3 DNA sequence: TGTGCCAGCAGTTTAGAGGTCCTTCAGCCCCAGCATTTT. The encoded protein is CASSLEVLQPQHF. The genes are TRBV12-3 or TRBV12-4 and TRBJ1-5; D unresolved. V was trimmed by 1 base and J by 6 bases, leaving 7 bases between them. The CDR3 length is 13 residues.

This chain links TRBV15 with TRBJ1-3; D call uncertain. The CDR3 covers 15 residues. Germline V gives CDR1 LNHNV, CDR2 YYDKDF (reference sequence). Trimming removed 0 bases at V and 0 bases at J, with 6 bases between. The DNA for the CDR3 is TGTGCCACCAGCAGAGATGTTTTCTCTGGAAACACCATATATTTT. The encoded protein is CATSRDVFSGNTIYF.

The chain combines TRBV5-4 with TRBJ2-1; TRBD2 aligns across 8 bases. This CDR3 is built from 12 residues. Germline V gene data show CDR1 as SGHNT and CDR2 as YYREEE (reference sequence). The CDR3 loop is CAESGSGYEQFF. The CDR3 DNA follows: TGTGCGGAGAGCGGGAGTGGTTATGAGCAGTTCTTC.

The DNA of the CDR3 is TGTGCCAGTTCGCAAGCCGGGACAGGTAGATACACCATATATTTT. This gives the protein CASSQAGTGRYTIYF. The chain uses TRBV6-5 and TRBJ1-3; 8 positions agree with TRBD1. From germline, CDR1 is MNHEY and CDR2 SVGAGI. The CDR3 spans 15 residues. V lost 9 bases, J lost 8 bases, and 15 bases stayed unmatched.

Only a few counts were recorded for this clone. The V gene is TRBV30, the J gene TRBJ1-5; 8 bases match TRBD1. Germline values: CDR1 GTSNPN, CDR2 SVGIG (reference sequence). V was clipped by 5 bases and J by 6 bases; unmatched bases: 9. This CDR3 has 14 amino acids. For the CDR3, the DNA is TGTGCCTGGGGACAGGGAGATTGGCGTCAGCCCCAGCATTTT. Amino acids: CAWGQGDWRQPQHF. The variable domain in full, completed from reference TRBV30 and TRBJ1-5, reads SQTIHQWPATLVQPVGSPLSLECTVEGTSNPNLYWYRQAAGRGLQLLFYSVGIGQISSEVPQNLSASRPQDRQFILSSKKLLLSDSGFYLCAWGQGDWRQPQHFGDGTRLSIL.

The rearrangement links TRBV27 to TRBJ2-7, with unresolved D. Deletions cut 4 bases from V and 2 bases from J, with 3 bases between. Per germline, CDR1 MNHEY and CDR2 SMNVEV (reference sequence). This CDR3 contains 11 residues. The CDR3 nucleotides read TGTGCCAGCAGTTCCACCTACGAGCAGTACTTC. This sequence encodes CASSSTYEQYF.

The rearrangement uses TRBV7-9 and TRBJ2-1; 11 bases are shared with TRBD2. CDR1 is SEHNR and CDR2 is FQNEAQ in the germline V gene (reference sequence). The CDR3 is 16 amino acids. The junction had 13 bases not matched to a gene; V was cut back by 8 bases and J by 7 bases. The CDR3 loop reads CASVNSGTSGINEQFF. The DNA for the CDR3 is TGTGCCAGCGTAAATTCCGGGACTAGCGGCATTAATGAGCAGTTCTTC. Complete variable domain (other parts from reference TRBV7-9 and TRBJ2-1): DTGVSQNPRHKITKRGQNVTFRCDPISEHNRLYWYRQTLGQGPEFLTYFQNEAQLEKSRLLSDRFSAERPKGSFSTLEIQRTEQGDSAMYLCASVNSGTSGINEQFFGPGTRLTVL.

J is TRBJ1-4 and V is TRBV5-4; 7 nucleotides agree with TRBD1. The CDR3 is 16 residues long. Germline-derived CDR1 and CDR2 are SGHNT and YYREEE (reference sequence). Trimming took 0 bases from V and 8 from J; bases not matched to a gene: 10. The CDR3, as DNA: TGTGCCAGCAGCTTGGCCGGCGCAGGGGGAGGGGAAAAACTGTTTTTT. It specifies CASSLAGAGGGEKLFF.

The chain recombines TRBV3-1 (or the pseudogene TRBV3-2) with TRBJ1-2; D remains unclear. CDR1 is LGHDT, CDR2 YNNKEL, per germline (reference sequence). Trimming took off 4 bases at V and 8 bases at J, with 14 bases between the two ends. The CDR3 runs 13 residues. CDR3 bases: TGTGCCAGCAGCCTCATAGGAACAGAAGGCTACACCTTC. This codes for CASSLIGTEGYTF.

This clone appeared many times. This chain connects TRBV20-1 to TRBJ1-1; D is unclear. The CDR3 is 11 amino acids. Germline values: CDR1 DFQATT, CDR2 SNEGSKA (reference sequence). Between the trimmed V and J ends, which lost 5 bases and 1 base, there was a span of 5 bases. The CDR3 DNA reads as TGCAGTGCTGACAAGAACACTGAAGCTTTCTTT. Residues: CSADKNTEAFF.

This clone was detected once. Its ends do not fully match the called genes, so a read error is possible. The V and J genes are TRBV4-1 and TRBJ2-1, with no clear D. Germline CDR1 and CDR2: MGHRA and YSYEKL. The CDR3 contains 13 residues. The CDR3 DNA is TGCGCCAGCAGGCAAGAGGTAGCTGGCGAGCAGTTCTTC. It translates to CASRQEVAGEQFF.

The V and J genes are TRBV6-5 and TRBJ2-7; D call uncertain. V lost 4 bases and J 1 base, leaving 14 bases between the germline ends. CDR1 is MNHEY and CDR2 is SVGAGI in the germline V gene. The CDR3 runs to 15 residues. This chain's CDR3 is CASSSLLGVSYEQYF. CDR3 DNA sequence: TGTGCCAGCAGTTCCCTCCTAGGAGTATCCTACGAGCAGTACTTC.

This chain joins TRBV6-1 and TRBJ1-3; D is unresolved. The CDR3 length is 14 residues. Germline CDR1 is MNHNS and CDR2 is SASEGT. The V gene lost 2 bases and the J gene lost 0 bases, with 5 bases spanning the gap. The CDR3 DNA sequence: TGTGCCAGCAGTGAACAGATCTCTGGAAACACCATATATTTT. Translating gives CASSEQISGNTIYF.

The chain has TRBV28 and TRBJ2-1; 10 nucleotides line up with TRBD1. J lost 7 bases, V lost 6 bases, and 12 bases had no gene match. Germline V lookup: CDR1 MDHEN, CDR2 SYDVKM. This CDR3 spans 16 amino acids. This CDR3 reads CASSPPGTGDFNEQFF. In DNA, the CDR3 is TGTGCCAGCAGCCCCCCCGGGACAGGGGATTTTAATGAGCAGTTCTTC. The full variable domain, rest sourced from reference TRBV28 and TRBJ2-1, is DVKVTQSSRYLVKRTGEKVFLECVQDMDHENMFWYRQDPGLGLRLIYFSYDVKMKEKGDIPEGYSVSREKKERFSLILESASTNQTSMYLCASSPPGTGDFNEQFFGPGTRLTVL.

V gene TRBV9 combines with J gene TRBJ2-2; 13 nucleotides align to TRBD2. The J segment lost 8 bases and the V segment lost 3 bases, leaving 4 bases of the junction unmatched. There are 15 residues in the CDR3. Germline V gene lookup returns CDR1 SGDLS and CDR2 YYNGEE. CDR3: CASSDGLAGVGELFF. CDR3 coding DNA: TGTGCCAGCAGCGATGGACTAGCGGGAGTGGGGGAGCTGTTTTTT.

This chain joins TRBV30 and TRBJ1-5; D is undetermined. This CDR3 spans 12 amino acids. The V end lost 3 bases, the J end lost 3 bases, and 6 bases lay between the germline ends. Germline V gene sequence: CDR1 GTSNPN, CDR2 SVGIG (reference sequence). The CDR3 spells CAWSNNNQPQHF. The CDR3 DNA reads TGTGCCTGGAGCAACAACAATCAGCCCCAGCATTTT. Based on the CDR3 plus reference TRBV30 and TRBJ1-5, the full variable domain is SQTIHQWPATLVQPVGSPLSLECTVEGTSNPNLYWYRQAAGRGLQLLFYSVGIGQISSEVPQNLSASRPQDRQFILSSKKLLLSDSGFYLCAWSNNNQPQHFGDGTRLSIL.

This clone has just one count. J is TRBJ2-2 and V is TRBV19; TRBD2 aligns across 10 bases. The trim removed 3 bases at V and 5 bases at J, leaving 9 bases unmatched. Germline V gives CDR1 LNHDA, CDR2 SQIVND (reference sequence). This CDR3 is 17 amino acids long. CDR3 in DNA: TGTGCCAGTAGTATTGGGCTAGCGGGAGATTGGACCGGGGAGCTGTTTTTT. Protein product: CASSIGLAGDWTGELFF.

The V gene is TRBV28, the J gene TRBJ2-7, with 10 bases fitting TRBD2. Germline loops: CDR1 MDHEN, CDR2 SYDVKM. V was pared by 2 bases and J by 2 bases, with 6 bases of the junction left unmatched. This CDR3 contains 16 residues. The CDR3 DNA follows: TGTGCCAGCAGTTTAAAAACTAGCGGGATACCCTACGAGCAGTACTTC. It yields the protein CASSLKTSGIPYEQYF.

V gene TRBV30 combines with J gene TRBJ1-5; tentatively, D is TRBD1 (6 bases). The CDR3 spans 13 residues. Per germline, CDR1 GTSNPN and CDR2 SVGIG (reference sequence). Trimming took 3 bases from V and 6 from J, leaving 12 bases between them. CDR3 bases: TGTGCCTGGAGGCGGGGGGGCGGTCAGCCCCAGCATTTT. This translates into CAWRRGGGQPQHF.

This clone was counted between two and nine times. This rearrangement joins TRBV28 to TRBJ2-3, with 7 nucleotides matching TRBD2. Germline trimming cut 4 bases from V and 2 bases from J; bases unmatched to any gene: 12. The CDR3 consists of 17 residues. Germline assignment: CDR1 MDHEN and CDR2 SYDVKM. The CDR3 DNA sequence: TGTGCCAGCAGTTCGGACCTCGGGCTAGCGGACACAGATACGCAGTATTTT. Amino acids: CASSSDLGLADTDTQYF.

Here the CDR3 DNA reads TGTGCCAGCTCCCCGGTAGGCGGGAGGGCCTCCGGGGAGCTGTTTTTT. It translates to CASSPVGGRASGELFF. The V gene is TRBV11-2, the J gene TRBJ2-2; 9 nucleotides align to TRBD2. Germline V gives CDR1 SGHAT, CDR2 FQNNGV. After removal of 8 bases from V and 6 bases from J, the junction contained 13 bases not matched to a gene. CDR3 size: 16 residues. The whole variable domain, filled in from reference TRBV11-2 and TRBJ2-2, reads EAGVAQSPRYKIIEKRQSVAFWCNPISGHATLYWYQQILGQGPKLLIQFQNNGVVDDSQLPKDRFSAERLKGVDSTLKIQPAKLEDSAVYLCASSPVGGRASGELFFGEGSRLTVL.

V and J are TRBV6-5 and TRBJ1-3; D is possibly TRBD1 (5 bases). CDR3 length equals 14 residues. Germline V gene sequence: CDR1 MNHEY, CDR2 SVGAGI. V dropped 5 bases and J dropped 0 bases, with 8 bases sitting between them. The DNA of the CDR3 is TGTGCCAGCAGTCCAGGGTACTCTGGAAACACCATATATTTT. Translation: CASSPGYSGNTIYF.

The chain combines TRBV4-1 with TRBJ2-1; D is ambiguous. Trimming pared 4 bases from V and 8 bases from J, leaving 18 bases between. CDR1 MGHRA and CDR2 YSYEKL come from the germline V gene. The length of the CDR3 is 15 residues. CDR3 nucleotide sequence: TGCGCCAGCAGCCCACAGTTTTCTACTTATCATGAGCAGTTCTTC. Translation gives CASSPQFSTYHEQFF.

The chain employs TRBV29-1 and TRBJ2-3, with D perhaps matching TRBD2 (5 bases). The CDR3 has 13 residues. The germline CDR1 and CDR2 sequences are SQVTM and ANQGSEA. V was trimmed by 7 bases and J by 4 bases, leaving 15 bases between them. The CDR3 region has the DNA TGCAGCGCCTGTAAAATCGGGGCAGATACGCAGTATTTT. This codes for CSACKIGADTQYF.

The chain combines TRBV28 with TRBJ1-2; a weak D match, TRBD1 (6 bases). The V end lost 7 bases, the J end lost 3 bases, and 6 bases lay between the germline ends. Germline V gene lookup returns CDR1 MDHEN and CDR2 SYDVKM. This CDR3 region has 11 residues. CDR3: CASTGDYGYTF. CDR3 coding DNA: TGTGCCAGCACAGGGGACTATGGCTACACCTTC.

This CDR3 is CASSSGLASGSNEQFF. CDR3 nucleotides: TGTGCCAGCAGCTCGGGACTAGCCTCGGGGTCCAATGAGCAGTTCTTC. The rearrangement links TRBV11-2 to TRBJ2-1; 9 bases match TRBD2. Per germline, CDR1 SGHAT and CDR2 FQNNGV. After removal of 4 bases from V and 6 bases from J, the junction contained 10 bases not matched to a gene. This CDR3 contains 16 residues.